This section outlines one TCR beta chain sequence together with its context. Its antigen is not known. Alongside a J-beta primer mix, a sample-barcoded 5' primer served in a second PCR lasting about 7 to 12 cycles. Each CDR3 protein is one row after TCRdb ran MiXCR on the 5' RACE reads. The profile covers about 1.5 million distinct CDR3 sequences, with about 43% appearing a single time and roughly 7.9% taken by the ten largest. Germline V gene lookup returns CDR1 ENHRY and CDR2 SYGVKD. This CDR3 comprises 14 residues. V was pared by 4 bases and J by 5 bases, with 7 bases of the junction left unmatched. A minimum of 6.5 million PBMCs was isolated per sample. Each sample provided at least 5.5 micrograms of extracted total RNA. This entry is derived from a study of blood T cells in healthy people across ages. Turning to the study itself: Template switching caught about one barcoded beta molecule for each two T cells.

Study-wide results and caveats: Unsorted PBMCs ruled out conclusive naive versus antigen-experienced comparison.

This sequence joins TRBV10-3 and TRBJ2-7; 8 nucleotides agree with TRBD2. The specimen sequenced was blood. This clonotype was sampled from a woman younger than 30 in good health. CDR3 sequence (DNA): TGTGCCATCAGTGGGAGTAGCGGGAAGAACGAGCAGTACTTC. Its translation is CAISGSSGKNEQYF.